Listed below are T cell receptor beta chains from one sample, sequenced in a study of cytomegalovirus exposure and HLA in healthy donors. The protocol was immunoSEQ multiplex PCR, while the TCRdb copy is restricted to in-frame clones and leaves out a portion. The table lists under 250,000 clones, approximately 78% of them singletons. The sequenced sample was PBMCs. Receptors were obtained from a boy between 5 and 17 years old in good health and CMV-seronegative. CDR3s include the opening cysteine and the closing phenylalanine or tryptophan. The D gene is left open where the match is weak. Clone size appears in some rows only: once, few, many, or a class for an expanded clone.

D	V	J	size	CDR3	DNA
.	TRBV18	TRBJ1-1	.	CATQGPTEAFF	TGTGCCACCCAGGGCCCCACTGAAGCTTTCTTT
.	TRBV30	TRBJ1-2	.	CAWRQRQEVHF	TGTGCCTGGAGACAACGACAGGAGGTACACTTC
TRBD1	TRBV30	TRBJ2-1	.	CASGQDRGGINEQFF	TGTGCCTCCGGTCAGGACAGGGGGGGAATCAATGAGCAGTTCTTC
TRBD1	TRBV11-2	TRBJ1-2	.	CASSLATGRYGYTF	TGTGCCAGCAGCTTAGCGACAGGGCGGTATGGCTACACCTTC
TRBD2	TRBV7-9	TRBJ2-3	.	CASSFSGGPTSTDTQYF	TGTGCCAGCAGCTTCTCGGGAGGGCCGACTAGCACAGATACGCAGTATTTT
TRBD1	TRBV5-6	TRBJ2-5	.	CASSLTGAGETQYF	TGTGCCAGCAGCTTGACAGGGGCAGGAGAGACCCAGTACTTC
.	TRBV9	TRBJ1-1	.	CASSVVVDTEAFF	TGTGCCAGCAGCGTAGTAGTAGACACTGAAGCTTTCTTT
TRBD2	TRBV4-1	TRBJ2-3	few	CASSQDLVTSGGADTQYF	TGCGCCAGCAGCCAAGATCTTGTCACCAGCGGGGGGGCAGATACGCAGTATTTT
.	TRBV9	TRBJ2-2	once	CASSVVGGRELFF	TGTGCCAGCAGCGTAGTAGGAGGACGGGAGCTGTTTTTT
TRBD2	TRBV7-9	TRBJ2-3	.	CASSLRVPLAGYSTDTQYF	TGTGCCAGCAGCTTACGAGTCCCCCTAGCGGGGTATAGCACAGATACGCAGTATTTT
TRBD1	TRBV4-2	TRBJ1-2	once	CASSQVDRGDGYTF	TGTGCCAGCAGCCAGGTGGACAGGGGAGATGGCTACACCTTC
.	TRBV12-1	TRBJ1-5	.	CASSSGVGQGGNQPQHF	TGTGCCAGCAGCTCTGGAGTGGGACAGGGAGGCAATCAGCCCCAGCATTTT
.	TRBV11-2	TRBJ1-4	.	CASSFFHDSEKLFF	TGTGCCAGCAGCTTTTTCCACGACTCTGAAAAACTGTTTTTT
.	TRBV29-1	TRBJ1-1	.	CSVDFLNTEAFF	TGCAGCGTTGATTTTCTAAACACTGAAGCTTTCTTT
TRBD2	TRBV19	TRBJ2-1	.	CASSSGLAGNEQFF	TGTGCCAGTAGTTCCGGACTAGCGGGAAATGAGCAGTTCTTC
.	TRBV9	TRBJ1-1	.	CASSVALRGDIEAFF	TGTGCCAGCAGCGTAGCCCTTCGGGGGGACATTGAAGCTTTCTTT
.	TRBV2	TRBJ2-3	.	CASKRSAGPDTQYF	TGTGCCAGCAAGAGGTCTGCGGGACCAGATACGCAGTATTTT
.	TRBV7-9	TRBJ2-6	.	CASSLRQGTSGANVLTF	TGTGCCAGCAGCTTACGTCAGGGAACTTCTGGGGCCAACGTCCTGACTTTC
TRBD1	TRBV27	TRBJ1-2	.	CASSHNPDRGINYGYTF	TGTGCCAGCAGTCACAACCCCGACAGGGGCATTAACTATGGCTACACCTTC
.	TRBV27	TRBJ1-1	.	CASSLRGDTEAFF	TGTGCCAGCAGTTTAAGGGGTGACACTGAAGCTTTCTTT
TRBD1	TRBV15	TRBJ1-2	.	CATSRTPGQLYGYTF	TGTGCCACCAGCAGAACCCCGGGACAGCTATATGGCTACACCTTC
TRBD1	TRBV15	TRBJ2-7	.	CATRQGSSYEQYF	TGTGCCACCCGACAGGGGAGCTCCTACGAGCAGTACTTC
.	TRBV5-4	TRBJ1-1	.	CASSLDRRNTEAFF	TGTGCCAGCAGCTTGGACAGGCGGAACACTGAAGCTTTCTTT
.	TRBV4-1	TRBJ1-2	.	CASSQGGGIYGYTF	TGCGCCAGCAGCCAAGGAGGGGGTATCTATGGCTACACCTTC
TRBD2	TRBV11-2	TRBJ2-7	.	CASSLETSGSYEQYF	TGTGCCAGCAGCTTGGAGACTAGCGGGAGCTACGAGCAGTACTTC
TRBD1	TRBV29-1	TRBJ1-2	.	CSVALGQGRYGYTF	TGCAGCGTAGCCCTCGGACAGGGCCGGTATGGCTACACCTTC
.	TRBV27	TRBJ2-7	.	CASSLWRGREQYF	TGTGCCAGCAGTTTATGGAGGGGGCGGGAGCAGTACTTC
TRBD1	TRBV5-1	TRBJ1-1	.	CASSLLGQEVLMNTEAFF	TGCGCCAGCAGCTTATTGGGACAGGAGGTTCTAATGAACACTGAAGCTTTCTTT
.	TRBV11-3	TRBJ1-6	.	CASSLDSAMEYYSDSPLHF	TGTGCCAGCAGCTTAGATAGCGCGATGGAGTATTACTCGGATTCACCCCTCCACTTT
.	TRBV4-1	TRBJ1-1	.	CASSQFQGSEAFF	TGCGCCAGCAGCCAATTCCAGGGTTCTGAAGCTTTCTTT
.	TRBV5-5	TRBJ2-7	few	CASSRTAPYEQYF	TGTGCCAGCAGCAGGACAGCTCCCTACGAGCAGTACTTC
TRBD1	TRBV10-1	TRBJ2-1	.	CASSESVDFGTGVAGNEQFF	TGCGCCAGCAGTGAGTCGGTAGACTTTGGGACAGGGGTGGCGGGGAATGAGCAGTTCTTC
TRBD1	TRBV9	TRBJ1-1	once	CASSANRGEAFF	TGTGCCAGCAGCGCCAACAGGGGTGAAGCTTTCTTT
.	TRBV9	TRBJ2-3	few	CASSGGTSTDTQYF	TGTGCCAGCAGTGGGGGCACAAGCACAGATACGCAGTATTTT
TRBD2	TRBV29-1	TRBJ2-1	once	CSVETLAGGNEQFF	TGCAGCGTTGAAACCCTAGCGGGGGGGAATGAGCAGTTCTTC
.	TRBV5-1	TRBJ2-7	.	CASSLVSGTPSYEQYF	TGCGCCAGCAGCTTGGTCTCCGGGACACCATCCTACGAGCAGTACTTC
.	TRBV2	TRBJ1-1	.	CASRETMNTEAFF	TGTGCCAGCAGGGAAACAATGAACACTGAAGCTTTCTTT
.	TRBV7-7	TRBJ2-5	few	CASSQFHQETQYF	TGTGCCAGCAGCCAGTTCCATCAAGAGACCCAGTACTTC
.	TRBV6-5	TRBJ2-6	once	CASSFSGSGANVLTF	TGTGCCAGCAGTTTCAGCGGCTCTGGGGCCAACGTCCTGACTTTC
.	TRBV9	TRBJ2-7	.	CASSVNSLWAGETYEQYF	TGTGCCAGCAGCGTAAACTCCCTCTGGGCAGGGGAAACCTACGAGCAGTACTTC
TRBD2	TRBV7-6	TRBJ2-7	.	CASSSEAGVTSYEQYF	TGTGCCAGCAGCTCAGAAGCGGGGGTTACATCCTACGAGCAGTACTTC
.	TRBV11-2	TRBJ1-1	.	CASSLGVGGGVTEAFF	TGTGCCAGCAGCTTAGGAGTAGGCGGGGGGGTGACTGAAGCTTTCTTT
TRBD2	TRBV9	TRBJ2-5	.	CASSVGSGGETQYF	TGTGCCAGCAGCGTAGGTAGCGGGGGAGAGACCCAGTACTTC